Listed below are T cell receptor beta chains from one sample, sequenced in a study of cytomegalovirus exposure and HLA in healthy donors. Measured with immunoSEQ multiplex PCR; TCRdb has only the in-frame clones, and not every one. The repertoire includes about 150,000 clones, roughly four fifths of them detected once, and less than 3.5% sits in the top ten. Material for sequencing was PBMCs. Receptors originate from a man in his forties or fifties in good health and CMV-seropositive. CDR3s leave out the opening cysteine and the closing phenylalanine or tryptophan.

J: TRBJ2-7; V: TRBV5-1; CDR3: ASSPNDNGEQY
J: TRBJ1-1; V: TRBV20-1; CDR3: SAHRGTAF
J: TRBJ1-5; V: TRBV27; CDR3: ASSLPDRAGNQPQH
J: TRBJ1-3; V: TRBV11-2; CDR3: ASMLPSTGSGNTIY
J: TRBJ2-7; V: TRBV7-2; CDR3: ASSSGTGAYEQY
J: TRBJ1-1; V: TRBV6-5; CDR3: ASSRDRGSNTEAF
J: TRBJ2-4; V: TRBV21-1; CDR3: ASSIYLGRLIAKNIQY
J: TRBJ2-7; V: TRBV7-2; CDR3: ASSSLGVEQY
J: TRBJ2-6; V: TRBV28; CDR3: ASSGGGSSGANVLT
J: TRBJ2-7; V: TRBV11-2; CDR3: ASSGGLYYEQY